These 9 T cell receptor beta chains came from one sample sequenced in a study of Tregs in tolerant kidney transplant recipients. Measured with immunoSEQ multiplex PCR; TCRdb has only the in-frame clones, and not every one. The sample yields around 19,000 clones, roughly four fifths seen once. The sequenced sample was Tregs from blood. These receptors came from a human donor in good health.

This clone showed up just a few times. The rearrangement uses TRBV6-5 and TRBJ1-2, with 7 bases lining up with TRBD1. CDR3 length: 13 amino acids. The V segment lost 6 bases and the J segment 8 bases; nucleotides outside the gene matches: 9. Germline-derived CDR1 and CDR2 are MNHEY and SVGAGI. The CDR3 is CASSPETGRGYTF. CDR3 coding DNA: TGTGCCAGCAGCCCCGAGACAGGGAGAGGCTACACCTTC.

V and J are TRBV27 and TRBJ1-2; a possible D gene is TRBD1 (5 bases). Germline values: CDR1 MNHEY, CDR2 SMNVEV (reference sequence). This CDR3 has 14 residues. The V gene lost 10 bases and the J gene lost 1 base, with 16 bases spanning the gap. The CDR3 DNA sequence: TGTGCCACCAAGGGGTCCGGAGTTAACTATGGCTACACCTTC. Encoded protein: CATKGSGVNYGYTF.

V usage is TRBV11-2 and J usage is TRBJ2-5; D gene ambiguous. The CDR3 is made up of 14 amino acids. Per the germline V gene, CDR1 is SGHAT and CDR2 is FQNNGV. Trimming took off 3 bases at V and 1 base at J, with 9 bases between the two ends. In nucleotides, the CDR3 is TGTGCCAGCAGCTTTAACACGGCCCAAGAGACCCAGTACTTC. It is translated as CASSFNTAQETQYF.

The rearrangement joins TRBV7-6 to TRBJ1-2; possibly TRBD1 for D (6 bases). Germline values: CDR1 SGHVS, CDR2 FNYEAQ. V was cut by 1 base and J by 4 bases, with 16 bases left in between. This CDR3 contains 16 residues. The CDR3 loop is CASSLEGGAGLYGYTF. The CDR3 DNA follows: TGTGCCAGCAGCTTAGAGGGGGGGGCAGGCCTCTATGGCTACACCTTC.

The chain couples TRBV4-1 to TRBJ1-6; D is unresolved. V was pared by 5 bases and J by 7 bases, with 18 bases between. The CDR3 is 16 residues long. Germline V gene sequence: CDR1 MGHRA, CDR2 YSYEKL. DNA for the CDR3: TGCGCCAGCAGCGGACGGGTGAGGAGACGAAATTCACCCCTCCACTTT. This gives the protein CASSGRVRRRNSPLHF.

The chain combines TRBV5-5 with TRBJ2-6; no reliable D call. Trimming removed 7 bases from V and 5 bases from J, with 22 bases in between. From germline, CDR1 is SGHKS and CDR2 YYEKEE (reference sequence). The CDR3 totals 17 residues. CDR3 sequence: CASEHLLAQSRANVLTF. CDR3 DNA: TGTGCCAGCGAGCATTTGCTCGCACAAAGTCGGGCCAACGTCCTGACTTTC.

V usage is TRBV5-1 and J usage is TRBJ2-3; the match to TRBD1 covers 9 bases. With V trimmed by 2 bases and J by 3 bases, 13 bases remained unmatched. The CDR3 runs 18 residues. Germline-derived CDR1 and CDR2 are SGHRS and YFSETQ. The CDR3 sequence is CASSFGPQTGGRTDTQYF. For the CDR3, the DNA is TGCGCCAGCAGCTTCGGCCCGCAGACAGGGGGGAGGACAGATACGCAGTATTTT.

The chain combines TRBV5-8 with TRBJ2-1; 10 nucleotides agree with TRBD1. J lost 10 bases, V lost 7 bases, and 11 bases had no gene match. The CDR3 is made up of 14 amino acids. Germline V lookup: CDR1 SGHTS, CDR2 YDEGEE. This CDR3 reads CASCYIGTGAEQFF. DNA for the CDR3: TGTGCCAGCTGCTACATCGGGACAGGGGCCGAGCAGTTCTTC.

This clone has just one count. The chain links TRBV4-1 to TRBJ2-2, with 7 positions matching TRBD2. Per the germline V gene, CDR1 is MGHRA and CDR2 is YSYEKL. The ends lost 5 bases at V and 2 bases at J; junction bases unmatched: 11. The CDR3 spans 17 residues. CDR3 nucleotide sequence: TGCGCCAGCAGCTATCTCTGGCGGGGGACCAACACCGGGGAGCTGTTTTTT. It is translated as CASSYLWRGTNTGELFF.